The T cell receptor beta chain under discussion was sequenced for a study of neurological immune-mediated disorders. Each sorted-subset library came from 750,000 to 1,000,000 CD4+ or CD8+ T cells. Germline values: CDR1 SGHRS, CDR2 YFSETQ. This CDR3 is 15 amino acids long. V was trimmed by 4 bases and J by 2 bases, leaving 13 bases between them. 5'RACE with 10-nucleotide random UMIs generated the cDNA. TCRdb reprocessed the 5' RACE reads with MiXCR, giving one entry per CDR3 protein. The sample lists 15,000 to 20,000 distinct CDR3 sequences; 7.5% were seen once. This clonotype was seen many times. The chain has TRBV5-1 and TRBJ1-3; D is undetermined. The sequencing sample was made of CD8+ T cells from blood. This receptor was identified in a woman in her twenties or thirties with HTLV-1-associated myelopathy (HAM/TSP). In DNA, the CDR3 is TGCGCCAGCAGCCTACTGCTCCGACCTGGAAACACCATATATTTT. Its translation is CASSLLLRPGNTIYF.